What follows are 18 T cell receptor beta chains derived from one specimen sequenced in a study of long-term antiretroviral therapy in people with HIV. Researchers report immunoSEQ v3.0 was run at survey level. Repertoires were generated with immunoSEQ multiplex PCR, while TCRdb's copy carries only in-frame clones and drops some. Here the sample spans about 25,000 clones, approximately 83% being singletons. Sequenced here: unsorted PBMCs, sampled 1.2 years after starting antiretroviral therapy. These receptors all stem from a man between 45 and 60 years old with HIV.

This chain joins TRBV6-4 and TRBJ1-1; the match to TRBD1 covers 9 bases. Germline CDR1 and CDR2: MRHNA and SNTAGT. With V trimmed by 6 bases and J by 1 base, 3 bases remained unmatched. The CDR3 is 14 amino acids. CDR3 in DNA: TGTGCCAGCAGGAGGGACAGGGCGAACACTGAAGCTTTCTTT. This translates into CASRRDRANTEAFF.

The chain uses TRBV7-2 and TRBJ1-2; tentative D call: TRBD1 (6 bases). Deletions cut 1 base from V and 3 bases from J, with 12 bases between. This CDR3 has 15 amino acids. Germline CDR1 SGHTA, CDR2 FQGNSA. CDR3 loop: CASSLGTGLDYGYTF. The CDR3 DNA follows: TGTGCCAGCAGCTTAGGAACAGGGCTGGACTATGGCTACACCTTC.

This clone was observed a handful of times. The chain joins TRBV5-1 to TRBJ2-7; weak D call: TRBD1 (6 bases). This CDR3 spans 14 amino acids. Germline CDR1 SGHRS, CDR2 YFSETQ. The V gene lost 0 bases and the J gene lost 2 bases, with 9 bases spanning the gap. CDR3 protein: CASSLAPGAYEQYF. The CDR3 nucleotides read TGCGCCAGCAGCTTGGCCCCAGGGGCCTACGAGCAGTACTTC.

The chain joins TRBV7-2 to TRBJ1-6; D is undetermined. CDR1 and CDR2 from the germline V gene are SGHTA and FQGNSA. With 2 bases removed from V and 0 bases from J, the gap between germline ends came to 8 bases. There are 16 residues in the CDR3. In DNA form, the CDR3 reads TGTGCCAGCAGCTTAAAGGTGATCTCCTATAATTCACCCCTCCACTTT. Protein product: CASSLKVISYNSPLHF.

V gene TRBV10-3 combines with J gene TRBJ2-7, with D unresolved. Germline values: CDR1 ENHRY, CDR2 SYGVKD. Between the trimmed V and J ends, which lost 0 bases and 4 bases, there was a span of 7 bases. The CDR3 is 13 residues long. The DNA for the CDR3 is TGTGCCATCAGTGAGTCACCCTTTTACGAGCAGTACTTC. It specifies CAISESPFYEQYF.

The V and J genes are TRBV13 and TRBJ2-7; TRBD2 agrees at 13 bases. Unmatched junction bases numbered 4, after V lost 5 bases and J lost 12 bases. Germline-derived CDR1 and CDR2 are PRHDT and FYEKMQ (reference sequence). This CDR3 contains 12 residues. CDR3 bases: TGTGCCAGCAGCCGGACTAGCGGGGGTCGGTACTTC. Translating it yields CASSRTSGGRYF. The complete variable domain, with remaining parts taken from reference TRBV13 and TRBJ2-7, reads AAGVIQSPRHLIKEKRETATLKCYPIPRHDTVYWYQQGPGQDPQFLISFYEKMQSDKGSIPDRFSAQQFSDYHSELNMSSLELGDSALYFCASSRTSGGRYFGPGTRLTVT.

This clone was observed a single time. The V call is TRBV5-1, the J call TRBJ1-1; TRBD1 is a possible D gene (5 bases). Per germline, CDR1 SGHRS and CDR2 YFSETQ. The CDR3 runs 15 residues. V was shortened by 4 bases and J by 4 bases, with 17 bases between the two germline ends. CDR3 sequence: CASSDPDRGITEAFF. The CDR3 DNA follows: TGCGCCAGCAGCGACCCCGACAGAGGTATCACTGAAGCTTTCTTT.

The chain combines TRBV5-1 with TRBJ2-2, with 8 bases lining up with TRBD1. The germline V gene encodes CDR1 SGHRS and CDR2 YFSETQ. The CDR3 consists of 14 residues. Trimming took 6 bases from V and 3 from J; bases not matched to a gene: 4. CDR3 region: CASTPTGDTGELFF. The CDR3 nucleotides read TGCGCCAGCACCCCGACAGGGGACACCGGGGAGCTGTTTTTT.

This clone has just one count. The chain uses TRBV29-1 and TRBJ1-1; D gene ambiguous. This CDR3 is built from 14 residues. Per germline, CDR1 SQVTM and CDR2 ANQGSEA. With 4 bases removed from V and 1 base from J, the gap between germline ends came to 13 bases. The CDR3 DNA is TGCAGCGTTGGCAGACGAAACCAGAACACTGAAGCTTTCTTT. Its protein is CSVGRRNQNTEAFF. Supplemented by reference TRBV29-1 and TRBJ1-1, the full variable domain reads SAVISQKPSRDICQRGTSLTIQCQVDSQVTMMFWYRQQPGQSLTLIATANQGSEATYESGFVIDKFPISRPNLTFSTLTVSNMSPEDSSIYLCSVGRRNQNTEAFFGQGTRLTVV.

This sequence joins TRBV7-9 and TRBJ2-7; possibly TRBD2 for D (5 bases). This CDR3 region has 14 residues. Trimming cost V 1 base and J 12 bases, with 19 bases left between them. Per the germline V gene, CDR1 is SEHNR and CDR2 is FQNEAQ (reference sequence). Written as DNA, the CDR3 is TGTGCCAGCAGCTTAGACGCGGGCGGCTCCACCAGGTACTTC. This encodes CASSLDAGGSTRYF.

The gene calls are TRBV19 and TRBJ1-3, with D hard to call. The CDR3 is 13 residues long. CDR1 is LNHDA and CDR2 is SQIVND in the germline V gene (reference sequence). V lost 10 bases to trimming and J lost 7 bases, with 17 bases between them. The CDR3 nucleotides read TGTGCCACCTCACGCCCGGGAGGCAACACCATATATTTT. Translating it yields CATSRPGGNTIYF.

The chain combines TRBV5-1 with TRBJ1-1; D call uncertain. The CDR3 runs to 14 residues. Germline V gene data show CDR1 as SGHRS and CDR2 as YFSETQ. The ends were cut back, 2 bases at V and 2 bases at J, with 10 bases in the middle. CDR3 coding DNA: TGCGCCAGCAGCTTCAGCAGGCCCAACACTGAAGCTTTCTTT. This gives the protein CASSFSRPNTEAFF.

The CDR3 DNA reads TGCAGCGTTAATGGAGTGGAGCGGGGGGACTCCTACGAGCAGTACTTC. As protein: CSVNGVERGDSYEQYF. The rearrangement links TRBV29-1 to TRBJ2-7; 9 positions match TRBD2. Germline CDR1 is SQVTM and CDR2 is ANQGSEA. With 5 bases clipped from V and 0 bases from J, the junction kept 11 bases outside the gene matches. This CDR3 comprises 16 residues.

The sample holds one count of this clone. The J gene is TRBJ2-7, the V gene TRBV9; D is tentatively TRBD1 or TRBD2 (5 bases each). Germline values: CDR1 SGDLS, CDR2 YYNGEE. This CDR3 contains 18 residues. Trimming shortened V by 0 bases and J by 0 bases, and 19 bases separated the two germline ends. DNA of the CDR3: TGTGCCAGCAGCGTAGGTGGGATTTCCGGGACGGACTCCTACGAGCAGTACTTC. Its protein is CASSVGGISGTDSYEQYF.

The chain links TRBV28 to TRBJ1-5; D not resolved. CDR3 length: 15 residues. V lost 4 bases and J 4 bases, leaving 14 bases between the germline ends. CDR1 and CDR2 from the germline V gene are MDHEN and SYDVKM. CDR3 in DNA: TGTGCCAGCAGTTCCCTAAGACGGAATAATCAGCCCCAGCATTTT. As protein: CASSSLRRNNQPQHF.

V gene TRBV6-6 combines with J gene TRBJ1-5; the match to TRBD1 covers 7 bases. The CDR3 extends over 15 amino acids. The junction had 8 bases not matched to a gene; V was cut back by 3 bases and J by 6 bases. Germline CDR1 reads MNHNY; CDR2 reads SVGAGI (reference sequence). CDR3 region: CASSYSTGIGQPQHF. The CDR3 DNA reads as TGTGCCAGCAGTTATTCGACAGGGATCGGTCAGCCCCAGCATTTT.

CDR3 sequence reads: CASSGFQGAISETQYF. DNA for the CDR3: TGTGCCAGCAGTGGTTTTCAGGGGGCTATCTCAGAGACCCAGTACTTC. J is TRBJ2-5 and V is TRBV2; 8 bases map to TRBD1. V trimming: 4 bases; J trimming: 4 bases; junction bases outside the gene matches: 11. The CDR3 length is 16 residues. Germline lookup yields CDR1 SNHLY and CDR2 FYNNEI.

This chain uses TRBV28 with TRBJ2-3; maybe TRBD2 (6 bases). The CDR3 consists of 14 residues. V shed 6 bases and J shed 0 bases, with 10 bases lying between them. The germline gives CDR1 MDHEN, CDR2 SYDVKM. The CDR3 protein is CASSRSGSTDTQYF. CDR3 sequence (DNA): TGTGCCAGCAGCCGCAGCGGGAGCACAGATACGCAGTATTTT.